This T cell receptor beta chain was sequenced during a study of blood T cell repertoires in COVID-19. Across the study: T cells, B-cell-depleted T cells, or PBMCs supplied cDNA or gDNA.

TCRdb's copy holds only in-frame clones and misses some; the assay was immunoSEQ multiplex PCR. The sample holds tens of thousands of clones, 70% to 90% seen once. The germline V gene has CDR1 SGHKS and CDR2 YYEKEE (reference sequence). After removal of 0 bases from V and 3 bases from J, the junction contained 5 bases not matched to a gene. The CDR3 runs 18 residues. The TCR originated in a woman aged 45-65 years with COVID-19, enrolled during active disease. Material: peripheral blood. V usage is TRBV5-5 and J usage is TRBJ2-6; 11 bases align to TRBD2. DNA for the CDR3: TGTGCCAGCAGCTTGGCAGTTAGCGGGAGGGTTGGGGCCAACGTCCTGACTTTC. It encodes CASSLAVSGRVGANVLTF. Complete variable domain (other parts from reference TRBV5-5 and TRBJ2-6): DAGVTQSPTHLIKTRGQQVTLRCSPISGHKSVSWYQQVLGQGPQFIFQYYEKEERGRGNFPDRFSARQFPNYSSELNVNALLLGDSALYLCASSLAVSGRVGANVLTFGAGSRLTVL.